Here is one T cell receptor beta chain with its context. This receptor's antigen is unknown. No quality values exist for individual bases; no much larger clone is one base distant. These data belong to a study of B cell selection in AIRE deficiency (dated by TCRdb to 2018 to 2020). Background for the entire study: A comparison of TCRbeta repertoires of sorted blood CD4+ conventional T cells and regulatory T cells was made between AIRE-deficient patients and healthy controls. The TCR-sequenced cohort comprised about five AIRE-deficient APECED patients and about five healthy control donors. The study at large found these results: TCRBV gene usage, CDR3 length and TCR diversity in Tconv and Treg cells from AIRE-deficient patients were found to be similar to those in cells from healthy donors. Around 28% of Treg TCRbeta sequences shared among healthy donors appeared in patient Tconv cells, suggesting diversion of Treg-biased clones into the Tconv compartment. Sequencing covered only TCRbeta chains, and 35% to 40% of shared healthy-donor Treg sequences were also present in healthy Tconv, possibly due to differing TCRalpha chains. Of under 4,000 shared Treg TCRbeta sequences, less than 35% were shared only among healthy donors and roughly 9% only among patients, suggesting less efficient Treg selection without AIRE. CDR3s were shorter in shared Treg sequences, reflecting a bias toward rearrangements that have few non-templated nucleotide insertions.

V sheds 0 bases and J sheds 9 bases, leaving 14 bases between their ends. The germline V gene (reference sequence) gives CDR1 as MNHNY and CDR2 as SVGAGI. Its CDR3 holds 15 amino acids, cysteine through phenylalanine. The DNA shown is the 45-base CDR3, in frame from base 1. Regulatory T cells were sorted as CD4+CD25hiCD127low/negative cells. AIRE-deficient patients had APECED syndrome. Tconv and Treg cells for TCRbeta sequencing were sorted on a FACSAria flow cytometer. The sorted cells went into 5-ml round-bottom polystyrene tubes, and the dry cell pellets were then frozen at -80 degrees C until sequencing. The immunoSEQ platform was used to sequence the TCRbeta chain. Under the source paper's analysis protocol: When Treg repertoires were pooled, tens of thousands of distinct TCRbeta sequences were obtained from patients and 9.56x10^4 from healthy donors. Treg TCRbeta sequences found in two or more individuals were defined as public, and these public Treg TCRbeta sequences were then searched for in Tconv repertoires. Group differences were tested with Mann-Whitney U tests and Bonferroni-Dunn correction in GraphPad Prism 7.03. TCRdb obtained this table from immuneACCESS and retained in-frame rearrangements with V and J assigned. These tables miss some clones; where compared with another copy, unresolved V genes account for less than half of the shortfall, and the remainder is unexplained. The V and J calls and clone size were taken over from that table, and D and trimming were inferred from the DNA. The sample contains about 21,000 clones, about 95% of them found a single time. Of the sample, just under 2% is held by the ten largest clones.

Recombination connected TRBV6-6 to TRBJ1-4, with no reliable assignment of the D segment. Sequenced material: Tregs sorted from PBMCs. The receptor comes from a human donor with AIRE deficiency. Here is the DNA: TGTGCCAGCAGTTACTCGAGTATGGGCAGACAAAAACTGTTTTTT. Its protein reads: CASSYSSMGRQKLFF.